In its sample, the clone carrying this T cell receptor (beta chain) was seen a few times. Antigen unknown. The sample belongs to a study of blood T cells in healthy people across ages. The study, taken as a whole, reports: Both naive CD4+ cell counts and diversity were greater in long-lived donors than in aged donors.

Alongside a J-beta primer mix, a sample-barcoded 5' primer served in a second PCR lasting about 7 to 11 cycles. A tag from a template-switch adaptor with 12 random nucleotides marked each cDNA molecule. Using its own MiXCR run on the 5' RACE reads, TCRdb lists one record per CDR3 protein. The table records 750,000 or so distinct CDR3 sequences, 20% to 25% of them present only once. The CDR3 consists of 14 residues. Germline V gene lookup returns CDR1 SGHVS and CDR2 FQNEAQ. Caucasian, healthy and from Russia, the donors were aged between about 6 and 90. The same specimen was also included in a second study, on T cells of mothers and their children. According to that study: Overlap ran slightly, non-significantly higher for related than unrelated mother-child pairs.

The sequence was obtained from a boy younger than 18 in good health. V usage is TRBV7-8 and J usage is TRBJ2-5, with D maybe TRBD1 (5 bases). The J call is in doubt because the DNA end fits TRBJ2-1 better. The specimen sequenced was blood. CDR3 in DNA: TGTGCCAGCAGACAGGCCGGGTCGAACAATGAGCAGTTCTTC. It yields the protein CASRQAGSNNEQFF.